These 27 T cell receptor beta chains were sequenced from one sample in a study of cytomegalovirus exposure and HLA in healthy donors. 60 Vbeta and 13 Jbeta primers were used in PCR. TCRdb's table, derived via immunoSEQ multiplex PCR, lists solely in-frame clones and lacks some. Of approximately 190,000 clones listed, 75% to 85% are singletons. The specimen sequenced was PBMCs. Receptor source: a woman aged 45-65 years in good health and CMV-seropositive.

The rearrangement joins TRBV28 to TRBJ1-2, with TRBD1 matching over 7 bases. Unmatched junction bases numbered 5, after V lost 6 bases and J lost 4 bases. This CDR3 has 13 residues. Germline-derived CDR1 and CDR2 are MDHEN and SYDVKM. CDR3 amino acids: CASRPGTVYGYTF. The CDR3 coding sequence is TGTGCCAGCAGGCCTGGGACAGTCTATGGCTACACCTTC.

The chain has TRBV6-6 and TRBJ2-5; 11 bases align to TRBD1. Germline V gene lookup returns CDR1 MNHNY and CDR2 SVGAGI (reference sequence). V lost 5 bases, J lost 2 bases, and 4 bases stayed unmatched. The CDR3 is made up of 15 amino acids. CDR3 loop: CASSQRDRGQETQYF. In DNA, the CDR3 is TGTGCCAGCAGTCAAAGGGACAGGGGGCAAGAGACCCAGTACTTC.

The chain couples TRBV4-3 to TRBJ2-5; D perhaps matches TRBD2 (5 bases). V lost 0 bases and J 7 bases, leaving 18 bases between the germline ends. Per the germline V gene, CDR1 is LGHNA and CDR2 is YSLEER. The CDR3 is made up of 16 amino acids. In DNA form, the CDR3 reads TGCGCCAGCAGCCAAGAGATCGCCGGAGGAAAGGGGACCCAGTACTTC. Translating it yields CASSQEIAGGKGTQYF.

The chain is built from TRBV20-1 and TRBJ2-5, with 7 bases fitting TRBD2. Per germline, CDR1 DFQATT and CDR2 SNEGSKA (reference sequence). The CDR3 has 11 residues. Here the CDR3 reads CTGGIGETQYF. DNA for the CDR3: TGCACCGGGGGGATAGGGGAGACCCAGTACTTC.

The V and J genes are TRBV7-2 and TRBJ2-5; 10 bases line up with TRBD2. Germline V lookup: CDR1 SGHTA, CDR2 FQGNSA. The CDR3 covers 13 residues. The V and J ends lost 6 bases and 9 bases, in that order; junction bases with no gene match: 7. The chain's CDR3 is CASSPLAGMAQYF. CDR3 bases: TGTGCCAGCAGTCCACTAGCGGGGATGGCCCAGTACTTC.

The chain joins TRBV28 to TRBJ2-7, with D unresolved. The CDR3 has 13 residues. V was pared by 6 bases and J by 6 bases, with 15 bases between. Germline V gene lookup returns CDR1 MDHEN and CDR2 SYDVKM. The CDR3 region has the DNA TGTGCCAGCAGCAATAAAACACCGCCCGAGCAGTACTTC. It specifies CASSNKTPPEQYF.

This chain joins TRBV9 and TRBJ2-2, with 8 bases aligning to TRBD2. Germline values: CDR1 SGDLS, CDR2 YYNGEE. Trimming took 3 bases from V and 0 from J; bases not matched to a gene: 4. The CDR3 has 16 amino acids. The DNA of the CDR3 is TGTGCCAGCAGCGCGAGCGGGAGCCCGAACACCGGGGAGCTGTTTTTT. It specifies CASSASGSPNTGELFF.

V is TRBV7-9 and J is TRBJ1-2; D might be TRBD1 (5 bases). V was shortened by 5 bases and J by 5 bases, with 12 bases between the two germline ends. This CDR3 is built from 13 residues. Germline loops: CDR1 SEHNR, CDR2 FQNEAQ (reference sequence). The CDR3 sequence is CASSHDSRYGYTF. CDR3 coding DNA: TGTGCCAGCAGCCACGACAGCCGATATGGCTACACCTTC.

The V and J genes are TRBV28 and TRBJ1-1; TRBD1 agrees at 7 bases. CDR1 is MDHEN and CDR2 is SYDVKM in the germline V gene. J gave up 11 bases and V 7 bases, and 10 bases lay outside the gene matches. There are 12 residues in the CDR3. The CDR3, as DNA: TGTGCCAGCACCCTTGGGACAGTTGGGGCTTTCTTT. It is translated as CASTLGTVGAFF. The full variable domain, with the rest looked up from reference TRBV28 and TRBJ1-1, is DVKVTQSSRYLVKRTGEKVFLECVQDMDHENMFWYRQDPGLGLRLIYFSYDVKMKEKGDIPEGYSVSREKKERFSLILESASTNQTSMYLCASTLGTVGAFFGQGTRLTVV.

With respect to this clone: This sample includes further DNA sequences coding for the same CDR3. This sequence joins TRBV10-1 and TRBJ2-1; TRBD1 matches 7 bases. CDR3 length: 13 residues. Germline CDR1 reads WNHNN; CDR2 reads SYGVQD (reference sequence). With V trimmed by 5 bases and J by 4 bases, 2 bases remained unmatched. The CDR3 sequence: CASSPGQYNEQFF. The CDR3 coding sequence is TGCGCCAGCAGTCCGGGACAGTACAATGAGCAGTTCTTC.

About this clone itself: Germline and junction disagree at one end, which may indicate a read error. The V call is TRBV7-9, the J call TRBJ2-3, with a tentative D call TRBD2 (6 bases). The length of the CDR3 is 15 residues. Germline CDR1 and CDR2: SEHNR and FQNEAQ (reference sequence). As DNA, the CDR3 is TGTTCCAGCAGCTTAGCCTCCTATAGCGGAGATACGCAGTATTTT. It codes for CSSSLASYSGDTQYF.

V usage is TRBV18 and J usage is TRBJ2-7, with 7 nucleotides matching TRBD1. Trimming took 4 bases from V and 0 from J; bases not matched to a gene: 9. This CDR3 has 16 amino acids. Germline loops: CDR1 KGHSH, CDR2 LQKENI. CDR3 sequence reads: CASSHRDRLSSYEQYF. The CDR3 region has the DNA TGTGCCAGCTCACACAGGGACAGACTAAGCTCCTACGAGCAGTACTTC.

This clone came up once. Additional DNA sequences in this sample encode the identical CDR3. The chain has TRBV10-1 and TRBJ2-7; 11 bases match TRBD2. This CDR3 has 16 amino acids. V lost 3 bases, J lost 0 bases, and 4 bases stayed unmatched. Germline lookup yields CDR1 WNHNN and CDR2 SYGVQD (reference sequence). CDR3 nucleotides: TGCGCCAGCAGTGACACGACTAGCGGGGTCTCCTACGAGCAGTACTTC. Encoded protein: CASSDTTSGVSYEQYF.

The genes are TRBV7-3 and TRBJ2-7, with TRBD2 identical over 10 bases. The CDR3 runs to 15 residues. Germline CDR1 SGHTA, CDR2 FQGTGA. Trimming at V came to 5 bases and at J to 0 bases, leaving 4 bases not matched to a gene. CDR3 nucleotide sequence: TGTGCCAGCAGCGCCGGACTAGCGGACTCCTACGAGCAGTACTTC. It translates to CASSAGLADSYEQYF.

The genes are TRBV18 and TRBJ1-5, with D perhaps matching TRBD1 (6 bases). Trimming took off 4 bases at V and 4 bases at J, with 17 bases between the two ends. This CDR3 comprises 16 residues. Germline-derived CDR1 and CDR2 are KGHSH and LQKENI. The CDR3 region is CASSRTAKDYNQPQHF. In DNA form, the CDR3 reads TGTGCCAGCTCACGGACAGCCAAAGACTATAATCAGCCCCAGCATTTT.

The chain employs TRBV7-2 and TRBJ1-5; 7 bases match TRBD1. This CDR3 is 15 amino acids long. J lost 7 bases, V lost 1 base, and 7 bases had no gene match. The germline gives CDR1 SGHTA, CDR2 FQGNSA. CDR3: CASSLEGAGGQPQHF. CDR3 DNA: TGTGCCAGCAGCTTAGAGGGGGCTGGGGGACAGCCCCAGCATTTT.

J is TRBJ2-3 and V is TRBV2, with a possible D match to TRBD2 (6 bases). CDR1 SNHLY and CDR2 FYNNEI come from the germline V gene. Trimming took 10 bases from V and 5 from J, leaving 16 bases between them. The CDR3 consists of 13 residues. This CDR3 is CAMTGGTEDTQYF. CDR3 sequence (DNA): TGTGCCATGACGGGCGGGACCGAAGATACGCAGTATTTT. Full variable domain (missing parts from reference TRBV2 and TRBJ2-3): EPEVTQTPSHQVTQMGQEVILRCVPISNHLYFYWYRQILGQKVEFLVSFYNNEISEKSEIFDDQFSVERPDGSNFTLKIRSTKLEDSAMYFCAMTGGTEDTQYFGPGTRLTVL.

The V gene is TRBV18, the J gene TRBJ2-1; D perhaps matches TRBD2 (5 bases). The CDR3 runs 15 residues. Germline V CDR1 and CDR2: KGHSH, LQKENI. Trimming stripped 5 bases from V and 0 bases from J, with 11 bases between. Written as DNA, the CDR3 is TGTGCCAGCTCAACCTCGGGGTACTCCTACAATGAGCAGTTCTTC. Amino acid sequence: CASSTSGYSYNEQFF.

J is TRBJ2-7 and V is TRBV7-2; 11 positions agree with TRBD1. V was clipped by 5 bases and J by 7 bases; unmatched bases: 7. The germline CDR1 and CDR2 sequences are SGHTA and FQGNSA. The CDR3 totals 14 residues. The CDR3 bases are TGTGCCAGCAGCGGCGCCGGGACAGGGGGAGAGCAGTACTTC. Encoded protein: CASSGAGTGGEQYF.

The CDR3: CASRSENTDTQYF. CDR3 DNA sequence: TGTGCCAGCCGTAGCGAGAACACAGATACGCAGTATTTT. This sequence joins TRBV28 and TRBJ2-3, with D possibly matching TRBD2 (5 bases). Germline V gene data show CDR1 as MDHEN and CDR2 as SYDVKM. This CDR3 spans 13 amino acids. Trimming took 8 bases from V and 2 from J, leaving 11 bases between them.

V usage is TRBV7-3 and J usage is TRBJ2-7, with D possibly TRBD2 on 6 matching bases. With 8 bases removed from V and 6 bases from J, the gap between germline ends came to 17 bases. This CDR3 has 13 residues. Germline V lookup: CDR1 SGHTA, CDR2 FQGTGA. The CDR3 DNA sequence: TGTGCCAGCTCGAGTTCAGGGCGGGGCGAGCAGTACTTC. Encoded protein: CASSSSGRGEQYF.

The sample holds one count of this clone. J is TRBJ2-3 and V is TRBV7-2; D perhaps matches TRBD2 (7 bases). Deletions cut 1 base from V and 2 bases from J, with 10 bases between. The germline gives CDR1 SGHTA, CDR2 FQGNSA. The CDR3 loop spans 15 amino acids. Here the CDR3 DNA reads TGTGCCAGCAGCTTAGTAGGGGGGGACACAGATACGCAGTATTTT. Amino acid sequence: CASSLVGGDTDTQYF.

The chain couples TRBV6-5 to TRBJ2-2; 8 bases line up with TRBD1. After removal of 3 bases from V and 5 bases from J, the junction contained 8 bases not matched to a gene. The germline gives CDR1 MNHEY, CDR2 SVGAGI. This CDR3 has 16 amino acids. CDR3 in amino acids: CASSYGDRSDTGELFF. The CDR3 DNA reads as TGTGCCAGCAGTTATGGGGACAGGAGCGATACCGGGGAGCTGTTTTTT.

The V gene is TRBV19, the J gene TRBJ1-1, with 7 nucleotides matching TRBD1. The CDR3 totals 14 residues. Germline V gene lookup returns CDR1 LNHDA and CDR2 SQIVND (reference sequence). V shed 6 bases, J shed 5 bases, and the junction held 9 bases outside the gene matches. CDR3 sequence (DNA): TGTGCCAGTAGGACTCAGGGGGAAAGGACTGAAGCTTTCTTT. Protein sequence: CASRTQGERTEAFF.

This clone has a handful of counts. This chain joins TRBV7-9 and TRBJ1-1; weak D call: TRBD1 (6 bases). The germline V gene has CDR1 SEHNR and CDR2 FQNEAQ (reference sequence). The CDR3 sequence is 14 residues long. V shed 5 bases and J shed 0 bases, with 10 bases lying between them. CDR3 residues: CASSRTDMNTEAFF. The CDR3 DNA is TGTGCCAGCAGCCGGACAGACATGAACACTGAAGCTTTCTTT.

V is TRBV19 and J is TRBJ2-7; 8 bases fit TRBD1. The CDR3 runs 15 residues. V lost 5 bases and J lost 2; bases outside the gene matches: 8. Germline V gives CDR1 LNHDA, CDR2 SQIVND (reference sequence). CDR3 DNA: TGTGCCAGTAGTTATGATGGGACAGGTACCTACGAGCAGTACTTC. Its protein product is CASSYDGTGTYEQYF.

The rearrangement uses TRBV5-1 and TRBJ2-1; D perhaps matches TRBD2 (5 bases). Looked up from germline, CDR1 is SGHRS and CDR2 is YFSETQ. V was trimmed by 4 bases and J by 9 bases, leaving 8 bases between them. The CDR3 length is 11 residues. The CDR3 reads CASSQEGEQFF. CDR3 DNA sequence: TGCGCCAGCAGCCAAGAGGGTGAGCAGTTCTTC.